This TCR beta chain was captured by sequencing in a study of T-cell memory formation after mild COVID-19. General study results and limits: Day 15 to 85 contracting clones showed balanced CD4/CD8; day 15 to 37 expanders favored CD4+. Whether second-wave clones peaking at day 37 were SARS-CoV-2 specific went unconfirmed.

Only a few counts were recorded for this clonotype. Its antigen is not known. This CDR3 is built from 11 residues. Germline CDR1 and CDR2: MGHRA and YSYEKL. V shed 1 base and J shed 7 bases, with 4 bases lying between them. Constant-segment primers served in 5'RACE that generated TCR alpha and TCR beta cDNA libraries bearing sample barcodes and UMIs. TCRdb used MiXCR to reprocess the 5' RACE reads, holding one entry per CDR3 protein. The data contain about 340,000 distinct CDR3 sequences, 14% of them singletons. The chain couples TRBV4-1 to TRBJ1-2; no clear D gene. Sequenced: PBMCs or a T cell subset sorted from them (not recorded which). The TCR was taken from a man aged 18 to 35 who had mild COVID-19 (a few samples of this study predate the infection). Cell type and time point are not known. As DNA, the CDR3 is TGCGCCAGCAGCCAAGGTAGTGGCTACACCTTC. This sequence encodes CASSQGSGYTF.